The sequence of this TCR beta chain was determined in a study of T cells in Graves' hyperthyroidism and ophthalmopathy. Absence of ophthalmopathy progression within 18 months defined stable Graves' hyperthyroidism. Study outcomes and limitations: Prediction of ophthalmopathy progression came a median around 6.5 months pre-onset.

Ten or more counts support this clonotype. As yet, its antigen is unknown. In germline, CDR1 is SGHVS, CDR2 FQNEAQ. The V end lost 1 base, the J end lost 1 base, and 5 bases lay between the germline ends. CDR3 length equals 14 residues. The investigators amplified TCR beta CDR3 regions from RNA transcripts. The HTBI primer set drove a first-round RT-PCR of the TCR CDR3. TCRdb analysed the multiplex PCR reads with MiXCR anew, one entry per CDR3 protein. The data hold some 690,000 distinct CDR3 sequences, with roughly 17% observed a single time. The receptor comes from a man aged 50 to 59 with Graves' hyperthyroidism. Input material: blood. The genes are TRBV7-8 and TRBJ2-1; D is ambiguous. The CDR3: CASSLVQSYNEQFF. In DNA form, the CDR3 reads TGTGCCAGCAGCTTAGTTCAATCCTACAATGAGCAGTTCTTC.